This is a list of T cell receptor beta chains from one sample in a study of CD8+ T cells in alopecia areata. Here immunoSEQ multiplex PCR was the method, and the copy in TCRdb shows in-frame clones only, minus some. Of 150,000 to 200,000 clones detected, around 54% appear once; the ten largest clones hold about 4.5%. Input material: CD4+ T cells sorted from blood. The receptors derive from a human donor in good health. The CDR3 runs from the conserved cysteine through the conserved F or W.

13	TRBV21-1	TRBJ2-7	CASSIQGGEEQYF
15	TRBV9	TRBJ2-5	CASSVLSIGGETQYF
16	TRBV2	TRBJ1-4	CASRRDRAATNEKLFF
15	TRBV11-2	TRBJ1-2	CASSSPRTPNYGYTF
14	TRBV29-1	TRBJ2-1	CSALGDTSYNEQFF
15	TRBV18	TRBJ2-5	CASSPPRSKQETQYF
12	TRBV5-4	TRBJ2-7	CASSLDIGPSHF
15	TRBV5-4	TRBJ1-2	CASSFRTGINYGYTF
14	TRBV10-3	TRBJ1-1	CAIRSTGEDTEAFF
12	TRBV29-1	TRBJ2-3	CSVGDHGGTQYF
14	TRBV18	TRBJ2-7	CASSPPSASYEQYF
17	TRBV14	TRBJ2-2	CASSFEARAPDTGELFF
14	TRBV11-2	TRBJ1-1	CASSLGDRPTEAFF
16	TRBV6-5	TRBJ2-1	CASSYTGLAAPNEQFF
15	TRBV19	TRBJ2-5	CASSGPAGGRETQYF
16	TRBV5-1	TRBJ2-3	CASSPEGDRASDTQYF
13	TRBV25-1	TRBJ1-1	CASIGFGNTEAFF
15	TRBV5-1	TRBJ2-7	CASSTQGRGTYEQYF
12	TRBV29-1	TRBJ2-3	CSYLGGRDTQYF
12	TRBV29-1	TRBJ2-3	CSVRSGADTQYF
13	TRBV7-9	TRBJ2-3	CASSLTRGNTQYF
15	TRBV2	TRBJ2-1	CAGKGQSLVYNEQFF
16	TRBV7-2	TRBJ2-7	CASSTRTGLSSYEQYF
11	TRBV14	TRBJ2-1	CASSAYNEQFF
13	TRBV29-1	TRBJ1-2	CSVDTGGTYGYTF
15	TRBV6-5	TRBJ2-1	CASSIRQGTGAGQFF
13	TRBV7-7	TRBJ2-5	CASSPDRAETQYF